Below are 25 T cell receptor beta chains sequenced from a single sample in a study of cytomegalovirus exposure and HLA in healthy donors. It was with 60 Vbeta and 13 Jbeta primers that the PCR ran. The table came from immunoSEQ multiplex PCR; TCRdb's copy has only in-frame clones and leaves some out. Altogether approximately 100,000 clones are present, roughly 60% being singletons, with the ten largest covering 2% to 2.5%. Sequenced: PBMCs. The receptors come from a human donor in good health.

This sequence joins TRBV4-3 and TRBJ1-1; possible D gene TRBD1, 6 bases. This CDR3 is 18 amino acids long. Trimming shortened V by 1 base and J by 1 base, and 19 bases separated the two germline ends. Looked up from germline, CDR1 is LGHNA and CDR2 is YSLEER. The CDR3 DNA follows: TGCGCCAGCAGCCAAGGATACGGCAGGGGAGAGGGGAACACTGAAGCTTTCTTT. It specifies CASSQGYGRGEGNTEAFF.

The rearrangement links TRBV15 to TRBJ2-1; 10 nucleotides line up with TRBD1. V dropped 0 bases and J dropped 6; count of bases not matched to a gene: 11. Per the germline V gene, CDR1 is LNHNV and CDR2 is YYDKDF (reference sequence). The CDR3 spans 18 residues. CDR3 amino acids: CATSRDSGTGTGVNEQFF. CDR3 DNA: TGTGCCACCAGCAGAGATTCAGGGACCGGGACAGGGGTCAATGAGCAGTTCTTC.

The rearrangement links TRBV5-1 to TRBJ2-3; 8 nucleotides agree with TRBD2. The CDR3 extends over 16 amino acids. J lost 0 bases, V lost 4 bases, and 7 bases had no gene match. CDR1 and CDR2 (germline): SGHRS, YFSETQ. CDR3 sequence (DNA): TGCGCCAGCAGCCCCCGGCGGGGGGCTAGCACAGATACGCAGTATTTT. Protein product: CASSPRRGASTDTQYF.

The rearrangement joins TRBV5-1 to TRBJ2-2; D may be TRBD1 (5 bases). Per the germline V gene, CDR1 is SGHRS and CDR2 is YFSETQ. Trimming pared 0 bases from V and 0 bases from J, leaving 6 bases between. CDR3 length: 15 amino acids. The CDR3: CASSLATANTGELFF. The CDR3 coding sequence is TGCGCCAGCAGCTTGGCGACAGCGAACACCGGGGAGCTGTTTTTT. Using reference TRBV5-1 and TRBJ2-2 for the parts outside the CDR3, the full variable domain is KAGVTQTPRYLIKTRGQQVTLSCSPISGHRSVSWYQQTPGQGLQFLFEYFSETQRNKGNFPGRFSGRQFSNSRSEMNVSTLELGDSALYLCASSLATANTGELFFGEGSRLTVL.

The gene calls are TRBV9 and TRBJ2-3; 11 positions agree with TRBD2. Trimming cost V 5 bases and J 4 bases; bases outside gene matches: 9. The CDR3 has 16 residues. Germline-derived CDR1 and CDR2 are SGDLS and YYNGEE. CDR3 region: CASRDPSGGRPDTQYF. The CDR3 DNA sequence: TGTGCCAGCAGGGACCCTAGCGGGGGGAGGCCAGATACGCAGTATTTT.

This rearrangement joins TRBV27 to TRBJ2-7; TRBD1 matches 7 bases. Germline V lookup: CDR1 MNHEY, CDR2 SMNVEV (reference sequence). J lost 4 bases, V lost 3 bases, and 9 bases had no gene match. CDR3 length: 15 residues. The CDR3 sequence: CASSFSLGQTYEQYF. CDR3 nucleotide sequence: TGTGCCAGCAGTTTTAGTTTGGGACAGACTTACGAGCAGTACTTC.

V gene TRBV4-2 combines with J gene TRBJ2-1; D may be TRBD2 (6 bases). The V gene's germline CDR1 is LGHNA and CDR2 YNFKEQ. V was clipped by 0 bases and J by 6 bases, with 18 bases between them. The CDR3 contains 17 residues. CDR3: CASSQDLLGRGANEQFF. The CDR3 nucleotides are TGTGCCAGCAGCCAAGACCTGCTGGGGCGGGGAGCCAATGAGCAGTTCTTC.

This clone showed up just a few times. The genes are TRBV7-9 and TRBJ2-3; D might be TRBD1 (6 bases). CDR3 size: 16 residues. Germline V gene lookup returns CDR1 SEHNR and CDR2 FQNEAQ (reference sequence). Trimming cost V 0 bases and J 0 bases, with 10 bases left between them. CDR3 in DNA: TGTGCCAGCAGCTTAGCAGCAGGGGCAAGCACAGATACGCAGTATTTT. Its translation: CASSLAAGASTDTQYF.

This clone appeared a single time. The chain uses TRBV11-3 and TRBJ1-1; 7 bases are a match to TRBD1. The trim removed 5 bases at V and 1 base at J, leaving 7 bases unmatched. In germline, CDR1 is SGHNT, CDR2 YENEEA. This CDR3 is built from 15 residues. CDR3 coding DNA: TGTGCCAGCAGCGACAGGACAGGAAGGAACACTGAAGCTTTCTTT. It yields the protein CASSDRTGRNTEAFF.

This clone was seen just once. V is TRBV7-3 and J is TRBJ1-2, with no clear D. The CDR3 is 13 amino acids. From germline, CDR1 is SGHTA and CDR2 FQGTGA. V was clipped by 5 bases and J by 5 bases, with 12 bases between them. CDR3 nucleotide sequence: TGTGCCAGCAGCCGAAACGAAGCGTATGGCTACACCTTC. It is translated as CASSRNEAYGYTF.

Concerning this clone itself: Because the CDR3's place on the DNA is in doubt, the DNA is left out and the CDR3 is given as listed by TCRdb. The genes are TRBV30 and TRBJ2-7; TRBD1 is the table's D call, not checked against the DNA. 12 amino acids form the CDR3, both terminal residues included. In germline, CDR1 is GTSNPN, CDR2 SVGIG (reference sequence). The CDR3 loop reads CAFGQGAPSVNF.

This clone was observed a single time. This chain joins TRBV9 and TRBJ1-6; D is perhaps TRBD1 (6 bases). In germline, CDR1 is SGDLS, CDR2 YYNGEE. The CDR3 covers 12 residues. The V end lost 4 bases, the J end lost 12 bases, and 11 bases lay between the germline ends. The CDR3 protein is CASSPTGRPLHF. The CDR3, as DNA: TGTGCCAGCAGCCCTACAGGGAGACCCCTCCACTTT.

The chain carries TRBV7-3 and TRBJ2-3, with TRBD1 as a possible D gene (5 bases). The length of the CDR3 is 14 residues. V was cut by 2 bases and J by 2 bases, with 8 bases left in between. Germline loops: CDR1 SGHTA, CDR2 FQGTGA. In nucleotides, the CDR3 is TGTGCCAGCAGCTTAGGACAACCCACAGATACGCAGTATTTT. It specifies CASSLGQPTDTQYF. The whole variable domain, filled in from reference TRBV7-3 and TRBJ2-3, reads GAGVSQTPSNKVTEKGKYVELRCDPISGHTALYWYRQSLGQGPEFLIYFQGTGAADDSGLPNDRFFAVRPEGSVSTLKIQRTERGDSAVYLCASSLGQPTDTQYFGPGTRLTVL.

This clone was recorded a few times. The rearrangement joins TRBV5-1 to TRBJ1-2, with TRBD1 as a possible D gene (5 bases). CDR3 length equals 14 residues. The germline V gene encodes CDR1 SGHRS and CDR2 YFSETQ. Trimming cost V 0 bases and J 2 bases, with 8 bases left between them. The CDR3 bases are TGCGCCAGCAGCTTGGGGGGCACCAACTATGGCTACACCTTC. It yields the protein CASSLGGTNYGYTF. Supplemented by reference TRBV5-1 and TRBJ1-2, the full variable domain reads KAGVTQTPRYLIKTRGQQVTLSCSPISGHRSVSWYQQTPGQGLQFLFEYFSETQRNKGNFPGRFSGRQFSNSRSEMNVSTLELGDSALYLCASSLGGTNYGYTFGSGTRLTVV.

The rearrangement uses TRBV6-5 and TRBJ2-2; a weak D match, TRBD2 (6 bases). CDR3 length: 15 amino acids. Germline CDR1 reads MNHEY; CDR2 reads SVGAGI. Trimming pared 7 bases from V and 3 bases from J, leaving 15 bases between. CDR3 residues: CASTETREDTGELFF. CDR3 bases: TGTGCCAGCACAGAGACCAGGGAGGACACCGGGGAGCTGTTTTTT.

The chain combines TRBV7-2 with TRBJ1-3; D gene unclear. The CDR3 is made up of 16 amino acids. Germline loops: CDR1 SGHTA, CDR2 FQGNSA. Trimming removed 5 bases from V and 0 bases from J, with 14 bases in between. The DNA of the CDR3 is TGTGCCAGCAGCAGGACGGCAAGCGGCTCTGGAAACACCATATATTTT. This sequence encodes CASSRTASGSGNTIYF.

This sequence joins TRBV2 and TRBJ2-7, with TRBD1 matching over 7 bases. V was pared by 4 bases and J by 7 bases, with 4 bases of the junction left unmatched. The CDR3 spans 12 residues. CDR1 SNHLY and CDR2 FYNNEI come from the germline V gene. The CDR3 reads CASSGQGQEQYF. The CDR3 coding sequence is TGTGCCAGCAGTGGACAGGGACAAGAGCAGTACTTC. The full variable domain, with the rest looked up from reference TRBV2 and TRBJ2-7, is EPEVTQTPSHQVTQMGQEVILRCVPISNHLYFYWYRQILGQKVEFLVSFYNNEISEKSEIFDDQFSVERPDGSNFTLKIRSTKLEDSAMYFCASSGQGQEQYFGPGTRLTVT.

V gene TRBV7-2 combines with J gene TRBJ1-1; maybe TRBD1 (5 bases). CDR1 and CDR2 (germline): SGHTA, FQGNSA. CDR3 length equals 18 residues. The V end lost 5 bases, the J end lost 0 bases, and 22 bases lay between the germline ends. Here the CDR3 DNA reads TGTGCCAGCAGCAGAACTTGGGACTTTGATTCCATGAACACTGAAGCTTTCTTT. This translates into CASSRTWDFDSMNTEAFF.

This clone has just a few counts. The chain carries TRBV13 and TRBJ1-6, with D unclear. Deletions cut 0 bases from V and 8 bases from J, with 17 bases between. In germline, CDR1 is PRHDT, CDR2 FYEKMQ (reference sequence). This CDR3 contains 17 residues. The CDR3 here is CASSLGSLEGGHSPLHF. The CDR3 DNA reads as TGTGCCAGCAGCTTAGGAAGCTTGGAGGGAGGGCATTCACCCCTCCACTTT.

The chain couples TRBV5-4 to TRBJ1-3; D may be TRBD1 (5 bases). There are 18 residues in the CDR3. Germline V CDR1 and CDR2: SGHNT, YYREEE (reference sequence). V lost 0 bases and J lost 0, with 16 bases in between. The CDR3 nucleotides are TGTGCCAGCAGCTTGGGGACCGGGACTCCCCGCTCTGGAAACACCATATATTTT. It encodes CASSLGTGTPRSGNTIYF. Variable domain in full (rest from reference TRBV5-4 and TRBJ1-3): ETGVTQSPTHLIKTRGQQVTLRCSSQSGHNTVSWYQQALGQGPQFIFQYYREEENGRGNFPPRFSGLQFPNYSSELNVNALELDDSALYLCASSLGTGTPRSGNTIYFGEGSWLTVV.

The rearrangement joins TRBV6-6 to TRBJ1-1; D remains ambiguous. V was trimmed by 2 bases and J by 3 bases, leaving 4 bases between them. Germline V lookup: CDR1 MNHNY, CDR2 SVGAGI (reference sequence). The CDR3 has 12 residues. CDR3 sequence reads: CASSYPDTEAFF. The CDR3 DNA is TGTGCCAGCAGTTACCCCGACACTGAAGCTTTCTTT.

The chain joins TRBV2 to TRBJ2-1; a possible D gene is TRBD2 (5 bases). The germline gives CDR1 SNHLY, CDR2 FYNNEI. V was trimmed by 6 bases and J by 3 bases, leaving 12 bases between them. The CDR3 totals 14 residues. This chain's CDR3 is CASRESGNYNEQFF. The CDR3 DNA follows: TGTGCCAGCAGAGAGAGCGGAAACTACAATGAGCAGTTCTTC.

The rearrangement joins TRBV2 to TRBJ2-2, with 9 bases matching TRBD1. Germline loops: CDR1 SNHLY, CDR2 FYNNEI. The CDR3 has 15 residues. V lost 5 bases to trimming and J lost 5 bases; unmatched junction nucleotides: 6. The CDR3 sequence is CASSMDRGLTGELFF. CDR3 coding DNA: TGTGCCAGCAGTATGGACAGGGGTTTGACCGGGGAGCTGTTTTTT. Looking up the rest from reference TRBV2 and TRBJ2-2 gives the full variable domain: EPEVTQTPSHQVTQMGQEVILRCVPISNHLYFYWYRQILGQKVEFLVSFYNNEISEKSEIFDDQFSVERPDGSNFTLKIRSTKLEDSAMYFCASSMDRGLTGELFFGEGSRLTVL.

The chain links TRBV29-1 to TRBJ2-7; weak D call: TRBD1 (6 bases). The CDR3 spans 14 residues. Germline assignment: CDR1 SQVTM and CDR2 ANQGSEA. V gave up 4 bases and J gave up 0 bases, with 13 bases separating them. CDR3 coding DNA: TGCAGCGTTGTGGGGGCCTCTAACTCCTACGAGCAGTACTTC. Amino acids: CSVVGASNSYEQYF.

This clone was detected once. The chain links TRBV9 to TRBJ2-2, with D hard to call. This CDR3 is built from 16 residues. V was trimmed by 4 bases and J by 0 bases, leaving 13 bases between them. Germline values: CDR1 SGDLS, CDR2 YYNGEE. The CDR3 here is CASSPSSFPNTGELFF. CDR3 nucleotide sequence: TGTGCCAGCAGCCCGTCCTCCTTTCCGAACACCGGGGAGCTGTTTTTT.